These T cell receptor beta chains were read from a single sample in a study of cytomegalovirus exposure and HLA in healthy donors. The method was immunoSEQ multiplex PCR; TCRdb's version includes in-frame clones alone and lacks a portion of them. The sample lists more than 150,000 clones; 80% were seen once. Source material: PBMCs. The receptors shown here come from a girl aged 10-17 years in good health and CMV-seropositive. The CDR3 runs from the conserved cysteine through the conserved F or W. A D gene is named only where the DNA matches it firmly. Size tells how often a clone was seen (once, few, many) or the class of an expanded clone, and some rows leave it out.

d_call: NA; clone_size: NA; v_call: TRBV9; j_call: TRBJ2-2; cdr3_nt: TGTGCCAGCAGCGCTGAGGGCAAAACCGGGGAGCTGTTTTTT; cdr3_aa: CASSAEGKTGELFF
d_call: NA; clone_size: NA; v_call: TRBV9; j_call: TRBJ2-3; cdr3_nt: TGTGCCAGCAGCGTAATAACGGGAGACACAGATACGCAGTATTTT; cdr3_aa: CASSVITGDTDTQYF
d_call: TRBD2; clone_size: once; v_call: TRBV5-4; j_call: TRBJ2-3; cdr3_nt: TGTGCCAGCAGCTTGGGGCGGGAGGGTATAAATACGCAGTATTTT; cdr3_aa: CASSLGREGINTQYF
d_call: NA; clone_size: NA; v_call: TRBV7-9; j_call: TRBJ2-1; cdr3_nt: TGTGCCAGCAGACGAGAGGGAAGTCCGCTCCTCGATGAGCAGTTCTTC; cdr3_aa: CASRREGSPLLDEQFF
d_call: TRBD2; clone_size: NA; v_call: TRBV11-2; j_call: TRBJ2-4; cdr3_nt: TGTGCCAGCAGCTTAGGAGGACTAGCGATAGCCAAAAACATTCAGTACTTC; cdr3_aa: CASSLGGLAIAKNIQYF
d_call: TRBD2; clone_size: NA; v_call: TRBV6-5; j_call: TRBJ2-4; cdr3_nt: TGTGCCAGCAGTTCCCCCATCCCGGGAGGGAACATTCAGTACTTC; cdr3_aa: CASSSPIPGGNIQYF
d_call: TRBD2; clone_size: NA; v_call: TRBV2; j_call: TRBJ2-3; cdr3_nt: TGTGCCAGCAAACGAGCCCCTAGCGGCTCCACAGATACGCAGTATTTT; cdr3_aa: CASKRAPSGSTDTQYF
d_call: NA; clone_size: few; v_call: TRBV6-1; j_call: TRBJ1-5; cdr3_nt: TGTGCCAGCAGTGAAACTCCGGGTCAGCCCCAGCATTTT; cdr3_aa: CASSETPGQPQHF
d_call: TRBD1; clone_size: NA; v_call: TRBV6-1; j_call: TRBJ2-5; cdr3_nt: TGTGCCAGCAGCCCAACCGGGACAGGGGGAGAGACCCAGTACTTC; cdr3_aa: CASSPTGTGGETQYF
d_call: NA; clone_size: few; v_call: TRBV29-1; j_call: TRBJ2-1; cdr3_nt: TGCAGCGTGCGTTTCAATGAGCAGTTCTTC; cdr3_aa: CSVRFNEQFF
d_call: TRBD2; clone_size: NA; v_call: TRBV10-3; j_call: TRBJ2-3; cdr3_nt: TGTGCCATCAGTGAGCCCCGGACTAGCGCAGATACGCAGTATTTT; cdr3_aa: CAISEPRTSADTQYF
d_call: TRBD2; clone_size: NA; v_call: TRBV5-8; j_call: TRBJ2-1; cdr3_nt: TGTGCCAGCAGCCAAGGGACTAGTCCCTACAATGAGCAGTTCTTC; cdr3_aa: CASSQGTSPYNEQFF
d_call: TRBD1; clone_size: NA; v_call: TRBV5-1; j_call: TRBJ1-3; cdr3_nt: TGCGCCAGCAGCTTGGTGCCCTTCCGGGACAGTAGGTCTGGAAACACCATATATTTT; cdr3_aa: CASSLVPFRDSRSGNTIYF
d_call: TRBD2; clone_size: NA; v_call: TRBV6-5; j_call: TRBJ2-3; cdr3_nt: TGTGCCAGCAGCCCGACTAGCGGGAGAGATACGCAGTATTTT; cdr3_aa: CASSPTSGRDTQYF
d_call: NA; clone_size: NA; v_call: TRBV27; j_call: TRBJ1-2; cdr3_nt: TGTGCCAGCAGTCCCAAGGGTGTTAGCGGACAATCCAATGGCTACACCTTC; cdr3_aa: CASSPKGVSGQSNGYTF
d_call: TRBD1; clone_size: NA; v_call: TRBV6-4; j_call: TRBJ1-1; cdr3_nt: TGTGCCAGCAGGGGGGGGACAGGAACTGAAGCTTTCTTT; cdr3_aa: CASRGGTGTEAFF
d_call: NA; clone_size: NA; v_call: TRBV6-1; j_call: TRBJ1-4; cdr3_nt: TGTGCCAGCAGACAGCCCTCAACTAATGAAAAACTGTTTTTT; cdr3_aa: CASRQPSTNEKLFF
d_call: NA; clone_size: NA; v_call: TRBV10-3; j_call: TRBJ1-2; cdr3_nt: TGTGCCATCAGTGAGTCCGGGGGGCTTAACTATGGCTACACCTTC; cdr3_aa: CAISESGGLNYGYTF
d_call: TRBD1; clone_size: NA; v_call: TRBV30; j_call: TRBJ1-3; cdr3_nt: TGTGCCTGGAGCGACAGGGGGCATACTGGAAACACCATATATTTT; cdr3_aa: CAWSDRGHTGNTIYF
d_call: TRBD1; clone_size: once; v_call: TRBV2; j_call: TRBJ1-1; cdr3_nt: TGTGCCAGCAGTGACTGGGACAGGACTGAAGCTTTCTTT; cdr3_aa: CASSDWDRTEAFF
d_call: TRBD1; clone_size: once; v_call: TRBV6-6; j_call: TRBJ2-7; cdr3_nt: TGTGCCAGCGGGGAGACAGGGTCCGCTCACGAGCAGTACTTC; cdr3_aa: CASGETGSAHEQYF
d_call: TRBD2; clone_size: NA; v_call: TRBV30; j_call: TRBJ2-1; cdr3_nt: TGTGCCTGGACCCGGCAGCCCGGTCTAGCGGGTTACAATGAGCAGTTCTTC; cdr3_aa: CAWTRQPGLAGYNEQFF
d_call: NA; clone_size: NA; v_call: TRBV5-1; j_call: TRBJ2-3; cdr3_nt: TGCGCCAGCAGCTTGGTTCCGGGAGCCGGCACAGATACGCAGTATTTT; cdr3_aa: CASSLVPGAGTDTQYF
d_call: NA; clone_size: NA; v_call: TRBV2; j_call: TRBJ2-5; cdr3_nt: TGTGCCAGCAGTGGGGGCAGCCAAGAGACCCAGTACTTC; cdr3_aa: CASSGGSQETQYF
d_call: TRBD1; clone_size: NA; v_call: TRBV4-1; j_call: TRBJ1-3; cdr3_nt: TGCGCCAGCAGGGAGCAACAGGGGTACTCTGGAAACACCATATATTTT; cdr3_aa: CASREQQGYSGNTIYF
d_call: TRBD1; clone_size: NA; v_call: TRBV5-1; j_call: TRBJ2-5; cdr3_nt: TGCGCCAGCACGGACAGGGGCGTAGAGACCCAGTACTTC; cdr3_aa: CASTDRGVETQYF